This TCR beta chain was found in a study of T-cell reconstitution after alpha-beta-depleted transplantation in children. The CDR3 length is 16 residues. Trimming removed 4 bases from V and 5 bases from J; junction bases left unmatched: 8. In germline, CDR1 is SGHNT, CDR2 YYREEE (reference sequence). The TCRbeta library was prepared with unique molecular identifiers. MiXCR, run by TCRdb on the PCR reads, gives a single entry per CDR3 protein. The repertoire holds over 300,000 distinct CDR3 sequences, under 13% seen once, with around 2.5% in the top ten. Sequences were derived from PBMCs from the stem cell graft donor, sampled from the stem cell graft. The source of this sequence is a human donor who donated a stem cell graft to a child with acute lymphoblastic leukemia. This chain connects TRBV5-4 to TRBJ2-1; 11 bases are a match to TRBD2. This CDR3 reads CASSPPPSGRNNEQFF. In DNA, the CDR3 is TGTGCCAGCAGCCCCCCTCCTAGCGGGAGGAACAATGAGCAGTTCTTC.